This TCR beta chain was found in a study of T cells in Graves' hyperthyroidism and ophthalmopathy. Sampled blood dates from first hyperthyroidism diagnosis, and it precedes any ophthalmopathy symptoms. Authors of the study amplified TCR beta CDR3 regions from RNA transcripts. The HTBI primer set drove a first-round RT-PCR of the TCR CDR3. TCRdb ran MiXCR on the multiplex PCR reads and lists one entry per CDR3 protein. The sample contains about 300,000 distinct CDR3 sequences, about an eighth of which appear only once. This clonotype showed up many times. The sample consisted of blood. This TCR derives from a woman aged 25 to 45 with Graves' hyperthyroidism that later progressed to Graves' ophthalmopathy.

CDR3 bases: TGTGCCAGCAGTCTCAGCGAGTTCACAGATACGCAGTATTTT. It yields the protein CASSLSEFTDTQYF. The genes are TRBV6-2 or TRBV6-3 and TRBJ2-3, with unresolved D. Germline V gives CDR1 MNHEY, CDR2 SVGEGT. The CDR3 has 14 residues. V lost 5 bases and J 2 bases, leaving 11 bases between the germline ends.